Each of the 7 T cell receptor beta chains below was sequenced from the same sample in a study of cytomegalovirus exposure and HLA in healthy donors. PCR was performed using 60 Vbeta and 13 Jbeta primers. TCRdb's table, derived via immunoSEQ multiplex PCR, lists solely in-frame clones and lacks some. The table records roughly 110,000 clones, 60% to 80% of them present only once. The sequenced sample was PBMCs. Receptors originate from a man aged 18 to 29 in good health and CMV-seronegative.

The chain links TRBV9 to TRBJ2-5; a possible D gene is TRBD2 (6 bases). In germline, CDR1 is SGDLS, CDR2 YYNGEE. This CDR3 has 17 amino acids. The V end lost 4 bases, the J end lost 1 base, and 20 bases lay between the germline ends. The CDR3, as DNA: TGTGCCAGCAGCACTATCTCCGGGGGAATGGGCCAAGAGACCCAGTACTTC. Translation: CASSTISGGMGQETQYF.

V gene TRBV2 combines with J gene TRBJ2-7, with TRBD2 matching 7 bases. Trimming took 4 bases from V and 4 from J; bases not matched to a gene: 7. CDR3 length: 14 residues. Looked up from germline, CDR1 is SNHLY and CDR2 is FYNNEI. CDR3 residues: CASSGGGNRYEQYF. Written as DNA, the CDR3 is TGTGCCAGCAGTGGGGGAGGGAATAGGTACGAGCAGTACTTC.

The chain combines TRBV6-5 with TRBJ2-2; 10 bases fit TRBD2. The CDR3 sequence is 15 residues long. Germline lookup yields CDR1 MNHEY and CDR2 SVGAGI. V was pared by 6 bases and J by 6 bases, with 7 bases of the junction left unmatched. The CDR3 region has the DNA TGTGCCAGCAGGGAACAGCGGGGGGGCCCCGGGGAGCTGTTTTTT. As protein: CASREQRGGPGELFF.

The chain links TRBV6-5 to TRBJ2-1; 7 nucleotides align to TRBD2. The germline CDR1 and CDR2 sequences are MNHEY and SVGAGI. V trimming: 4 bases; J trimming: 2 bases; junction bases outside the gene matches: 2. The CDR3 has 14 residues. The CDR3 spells CASSSGLAYNEQFF. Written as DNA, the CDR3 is TGTGCCAGCAGTTCCGGACTAGCCTACAATGAGCAGTTCTTC.

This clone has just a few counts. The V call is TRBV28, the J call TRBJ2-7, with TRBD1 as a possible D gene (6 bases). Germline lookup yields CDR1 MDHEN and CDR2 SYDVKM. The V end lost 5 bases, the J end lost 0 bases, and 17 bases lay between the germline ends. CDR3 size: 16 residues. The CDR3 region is CASSPRLGGNSYEQYF. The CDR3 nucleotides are TGTGCCAGCAGTCCCCGTCTTGGGGGCAACTCCTACGAGCAGTACTTC.

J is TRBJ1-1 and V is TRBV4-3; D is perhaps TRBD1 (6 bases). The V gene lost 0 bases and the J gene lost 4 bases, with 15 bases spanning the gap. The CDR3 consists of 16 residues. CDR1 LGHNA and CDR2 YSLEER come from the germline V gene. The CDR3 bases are TGCGCCAGCAGCCAAGATGGGGCCAGGGGAAGCACTGAAGCTTTCTTT. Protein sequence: CASSQDGARGSTEAFF.

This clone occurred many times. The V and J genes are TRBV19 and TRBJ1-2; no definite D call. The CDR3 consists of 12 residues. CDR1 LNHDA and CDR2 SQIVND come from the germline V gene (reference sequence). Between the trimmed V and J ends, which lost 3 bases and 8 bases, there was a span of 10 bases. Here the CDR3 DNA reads TGTGCCAGTAGTATTGTTGTTGGCGGCTACACCTTC. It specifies CASSIVVGGYTF.